One and the same sample provided the 6 T cell receptor beta chains below, sequenced in a study of blood T cell repertoires in COVID-19. Clones were sequenced by immunoSEQ multiplex PCR, and TCRdb holds only the in-frame ones, with some missing. The table includes fewer than 150,000 clones, around nine tenths detected once. Sequencing input: peripheral blood. The receptors were sampled from a woman aged 40 to 50 with acute or convalescent COVID-19.

The J gene is TRBJ2-7, the V gene TRBV5-5; possible D gene TRBD1, 5 bases. CDR3 length: 15 residues. V lost 4 bases, J lost 0 bases, and 14 bases lay in between. CDR1 and CDR2 from the germline V gene are SGHKS and YYEKEE (reference sequence). The CDR3 loop is CASSAARQSSYEQYF. In DNA, the CDR3 is TGTGCCAGCAGCGCGGCAAGACAGAGCTCCTACGAGCAGTACTTC.

The J gene is TRBJ1-1, the V gene TRBV28, with 9 bases lining up with TRBD1. The length of the CDR3 is 13 residues. The trim removed 6 bases at V and 7 bases at J, leaving 6 bases unmatched. The germline V gene encodes CDR1 MDHEN and CDR2 SYDVKM. The CDR3 spells CASRNRGLVEAFF. CDR3 sequence (DNA): TGTGCCAGCAGAAACAGGGGGCTGGTTGAAGCTTTCTTT. The full variable domain, with the rest looked up from reference TRBV28 and TRBJ1-1, is DVKVTQSSRYLVKRTGEKVFLECVQDMDHENMFWYRQDPGLGLRLIYFSYDVKMKEKGDIPEGYSVSREKKERFSLILESASTNQTSMYLCASRNRGLVEAFFGQGTRLTVV.

V is TRBV2 and J is TRBJ2-1; TRBD1 matches 7 bases. The CDR3 contains 13 residues. V lost 3 bases, J lost 7 bases, and 3 bases stayed unmatched. Germline CDR1 SNHLY, CDR2 FYNNEI. The CDR3: CASSEGTVNEQFF. CDR3 DNA: TGTGCCAGCAGTGAGGGGACAGTAAATGAGCAGTTCTTC.

This chain joins TRBV7-2 and TRBJ2-7; 11 nucleotides agree with TRBD2. Trimming at V came to 5 bases and at J to 3 bases, leaving 3 bases not matched to a gene. CDR3 size: 14 residues. Germline CDR1 SGHTA, CDR2 FQGNSA. The CDR3 coding sequence is TGTGCCAGCAGCCTGCTAGCGGGGGGCTACGAGCAGTACTTC. This codes for CASSLLAGGYEQYF.

The chain is built from TRBV7-9 and TRBJ1-2, with D maybe TRBD1 (5 bases). Germline CDR1 and CDR2: SEHNR and FQNEAQ (reference sequence). V lost 4 bases, J lost 0 bases, and 18 bases lay in between. This CDR3 is built from 17 residues. The CDR3 DNA sequence: TGTGCCAGCAGCTCACCCCTTCGACAGCCATCTAACTATGGCTACACCTTC. This sequence encodes CASSSPLRQPSNYGYTF.

The chain recombines TRBV29-1 with TRBJ1-1; D gene uncertain. Between the trimmed V and J ends, which lost 3 bases and 0 bases, there was a span of 2 bases. The CDR3 sequence is 11 residues long. Germline V gene lookup returns CDR1 SQVTM and CDR2 ANQGSEA. The CDR3 loop is CSVDMNTEAFF. The CDR3 bases are TGCAGCGTTGATATGAACACTGAAGCTTTCTTT.